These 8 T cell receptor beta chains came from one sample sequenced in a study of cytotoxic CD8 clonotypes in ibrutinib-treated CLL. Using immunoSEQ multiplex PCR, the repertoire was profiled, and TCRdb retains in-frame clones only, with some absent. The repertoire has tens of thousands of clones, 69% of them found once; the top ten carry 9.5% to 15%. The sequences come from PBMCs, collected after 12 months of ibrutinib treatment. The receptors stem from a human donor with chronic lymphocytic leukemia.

The CDR3 DNA reads as TGTGCCTGGAGGTCGTACGGCGGCTACACCTTC. Its translation is CAWRSYGGYTF. The chain couples TRBV30 to TRBJ1-2; no definite D call. Germline CDR1 GTSNPN, CDR2 SVGIG (reference sequence). CDR3 length equals 11 residues. Trimming removed 3 bases from V and 8 bases from J, with 10 bases in between.

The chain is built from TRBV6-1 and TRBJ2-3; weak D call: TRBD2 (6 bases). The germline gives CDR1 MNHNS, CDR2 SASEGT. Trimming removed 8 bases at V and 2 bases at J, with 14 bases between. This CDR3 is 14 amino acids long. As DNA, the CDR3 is TGTGCCAGCGCCCGGGGGACCACCACAGATACGCAGTATTTT. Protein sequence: CASARGTTTDTQYF.

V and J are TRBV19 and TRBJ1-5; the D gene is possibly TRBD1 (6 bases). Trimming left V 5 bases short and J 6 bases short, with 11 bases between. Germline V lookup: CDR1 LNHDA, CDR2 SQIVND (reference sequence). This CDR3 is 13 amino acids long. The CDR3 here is CASSEQGRQPQHF. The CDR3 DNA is TGTGCCAGTAGTGAACAGGGCCGTCAGCCCCAGCATTTT.

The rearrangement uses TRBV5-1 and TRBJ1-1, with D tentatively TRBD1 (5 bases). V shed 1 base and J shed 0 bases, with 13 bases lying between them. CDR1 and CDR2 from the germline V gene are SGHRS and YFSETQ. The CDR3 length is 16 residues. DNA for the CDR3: TGCGCCAGCAGCTTGTCGACGGGGGACTTGAACACTGAAGCTTTCTTT. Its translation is CASSLSTGDLNTEAFF.

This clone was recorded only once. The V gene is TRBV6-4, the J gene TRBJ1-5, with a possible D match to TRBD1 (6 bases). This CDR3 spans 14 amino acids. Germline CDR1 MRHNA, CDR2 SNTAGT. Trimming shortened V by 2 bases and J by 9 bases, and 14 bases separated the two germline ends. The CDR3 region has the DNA TGTGCCAGCAGTGACGAATTAGGAGGGGGGCCCCAGCATTTT. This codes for CASSDELGGGPQHF.

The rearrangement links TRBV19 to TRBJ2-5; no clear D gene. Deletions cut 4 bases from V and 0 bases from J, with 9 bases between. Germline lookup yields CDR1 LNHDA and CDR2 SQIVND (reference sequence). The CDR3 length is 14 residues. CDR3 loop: CASSTNAHQETQYF. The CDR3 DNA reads TGTGCCAGTAGTACTAACGCACACCAAGAGACCCAGTACTTC.

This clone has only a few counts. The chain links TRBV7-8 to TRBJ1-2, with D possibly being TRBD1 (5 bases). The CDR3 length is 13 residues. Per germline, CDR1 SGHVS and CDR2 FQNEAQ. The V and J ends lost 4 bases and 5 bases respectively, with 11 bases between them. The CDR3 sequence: CASSSAGTYGYTF. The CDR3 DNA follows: TGTGCCAGCAGCTCCGCCGGGACTTATGGCTACACCTTC.

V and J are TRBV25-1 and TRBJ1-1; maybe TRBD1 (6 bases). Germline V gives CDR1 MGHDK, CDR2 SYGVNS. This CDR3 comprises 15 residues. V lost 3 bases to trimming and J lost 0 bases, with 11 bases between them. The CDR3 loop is CASSEPGDLNTEAFF. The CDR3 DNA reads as TGTGCCAGCAGTGAGCCAGGGGATCTGAACACTGAAGCTTTCTTT.